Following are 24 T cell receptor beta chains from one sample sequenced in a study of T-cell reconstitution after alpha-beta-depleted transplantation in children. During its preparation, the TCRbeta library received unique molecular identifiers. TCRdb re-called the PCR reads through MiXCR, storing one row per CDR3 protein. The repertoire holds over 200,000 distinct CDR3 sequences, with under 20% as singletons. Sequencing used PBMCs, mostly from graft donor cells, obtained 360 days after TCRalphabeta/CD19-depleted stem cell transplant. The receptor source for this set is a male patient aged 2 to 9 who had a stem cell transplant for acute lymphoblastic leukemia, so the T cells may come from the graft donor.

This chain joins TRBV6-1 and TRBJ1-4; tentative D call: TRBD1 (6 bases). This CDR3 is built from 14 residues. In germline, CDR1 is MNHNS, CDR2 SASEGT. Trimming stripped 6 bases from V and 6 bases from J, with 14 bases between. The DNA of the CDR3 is TGTGCCAGCAGCCTGAAGGGGGATGATGAAAAACTGTTTTTT. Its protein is CASSLKGDDEKLFF.

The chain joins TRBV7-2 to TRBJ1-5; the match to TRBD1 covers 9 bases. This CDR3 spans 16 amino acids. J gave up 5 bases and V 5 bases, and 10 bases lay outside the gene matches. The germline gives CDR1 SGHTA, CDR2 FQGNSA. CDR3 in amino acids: CASSPRTDRGHQPQHF. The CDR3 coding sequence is TGTGCCAGCAGCCCGAGGACGGACAGGGGTCATCAGCCCCAGCATTTT.

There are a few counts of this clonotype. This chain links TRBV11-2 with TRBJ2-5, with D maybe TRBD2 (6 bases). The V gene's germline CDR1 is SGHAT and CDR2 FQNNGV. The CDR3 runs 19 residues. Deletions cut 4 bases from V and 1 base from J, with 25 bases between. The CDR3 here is CASSWKSLTGVGVQETQYF. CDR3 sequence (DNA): TGTGCCAGCAGCTGGAAATCTCTCACGGGAGTAGGGGTCCAAGAGACCCAGTACTTC.

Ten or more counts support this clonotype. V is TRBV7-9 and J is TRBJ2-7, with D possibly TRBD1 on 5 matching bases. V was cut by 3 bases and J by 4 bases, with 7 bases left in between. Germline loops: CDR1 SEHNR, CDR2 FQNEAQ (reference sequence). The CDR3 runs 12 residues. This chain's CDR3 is CASSFRGYEQYF. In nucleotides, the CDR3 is TGTGCCAGCAGCTTTAGGGGTTACGAGCAGTACTTC.

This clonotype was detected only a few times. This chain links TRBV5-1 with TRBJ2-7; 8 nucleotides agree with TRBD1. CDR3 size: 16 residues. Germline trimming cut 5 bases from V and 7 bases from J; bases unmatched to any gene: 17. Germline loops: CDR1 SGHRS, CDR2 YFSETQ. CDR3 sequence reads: CASRQIPGQAPREQYF. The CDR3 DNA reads TGCGCCAGCAGGCAGATCCCGGGACAGGCCCCACGAGAGCAGTACTTC.

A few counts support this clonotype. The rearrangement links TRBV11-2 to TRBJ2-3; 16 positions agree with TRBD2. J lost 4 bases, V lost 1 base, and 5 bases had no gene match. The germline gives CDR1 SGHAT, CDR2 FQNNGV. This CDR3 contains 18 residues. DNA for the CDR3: TGTGCCAGCAGCTTAGTCGGGACTAGCGGGGGGGCGGCAGATACGCAGTATTTT. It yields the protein CASSLVGTSGGAADTQYF.

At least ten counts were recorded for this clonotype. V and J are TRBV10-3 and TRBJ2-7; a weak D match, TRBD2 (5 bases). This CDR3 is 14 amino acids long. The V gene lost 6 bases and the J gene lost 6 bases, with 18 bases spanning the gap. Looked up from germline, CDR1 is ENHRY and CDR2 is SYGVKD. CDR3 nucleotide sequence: TGTGCCATCAGGAGGCGAGGGAACGAGGGCGAGCAGTACTTC. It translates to CAIRRRGNEGEQYF.

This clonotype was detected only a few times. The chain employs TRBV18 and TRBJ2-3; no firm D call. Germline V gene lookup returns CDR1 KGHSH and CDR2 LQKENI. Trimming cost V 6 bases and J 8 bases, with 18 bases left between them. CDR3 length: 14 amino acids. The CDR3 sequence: CASSARTATGTQYF. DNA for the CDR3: TGTGCCAGCTCTGCCCGTACCGCGACGGGTACGCAGTATTTT.

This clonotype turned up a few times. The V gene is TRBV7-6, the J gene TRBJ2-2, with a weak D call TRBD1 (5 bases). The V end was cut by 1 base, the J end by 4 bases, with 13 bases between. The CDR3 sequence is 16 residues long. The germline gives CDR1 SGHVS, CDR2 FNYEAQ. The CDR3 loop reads CASSLEGQGPTGELFF. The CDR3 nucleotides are TGTGCCAGCAGCTTAGAAGGGCAGGGTCCCACCGGGGAGCTGTTTTTT.

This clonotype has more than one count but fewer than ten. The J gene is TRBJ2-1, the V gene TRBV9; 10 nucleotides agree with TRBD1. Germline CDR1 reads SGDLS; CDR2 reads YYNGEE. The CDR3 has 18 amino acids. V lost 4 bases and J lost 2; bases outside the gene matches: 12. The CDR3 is CASSTSDRGLPPYNEQFF. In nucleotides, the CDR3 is TGTGCCAGCAGCACCTCGGACAGGGGGTTACCCCCCTACAATGAGCAGTTCTTC.

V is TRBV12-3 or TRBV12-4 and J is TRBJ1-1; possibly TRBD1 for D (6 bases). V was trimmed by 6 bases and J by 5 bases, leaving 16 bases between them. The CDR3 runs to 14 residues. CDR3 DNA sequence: TGTGCCAGCAGCTATACAGGGAATGGAACTGAAGCTTTCTTT. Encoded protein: CASSYTGNGTEAFF.

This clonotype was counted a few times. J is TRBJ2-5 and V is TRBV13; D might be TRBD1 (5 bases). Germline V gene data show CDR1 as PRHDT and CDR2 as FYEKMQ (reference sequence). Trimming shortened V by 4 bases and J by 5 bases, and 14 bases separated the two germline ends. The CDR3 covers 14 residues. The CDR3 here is CASSSDPKGETQYF. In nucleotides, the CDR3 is TGTGCCAGCAGCTCCGACCCTAAGGGGGAGACCCAGTACTTC.

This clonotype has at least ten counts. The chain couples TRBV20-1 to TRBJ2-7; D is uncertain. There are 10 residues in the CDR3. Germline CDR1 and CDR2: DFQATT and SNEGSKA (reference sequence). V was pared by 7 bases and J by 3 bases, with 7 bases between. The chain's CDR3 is CSVQSYEQYF. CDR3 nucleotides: TGCAGTGTCCAAAGCTACGAGCAGTACTTC.

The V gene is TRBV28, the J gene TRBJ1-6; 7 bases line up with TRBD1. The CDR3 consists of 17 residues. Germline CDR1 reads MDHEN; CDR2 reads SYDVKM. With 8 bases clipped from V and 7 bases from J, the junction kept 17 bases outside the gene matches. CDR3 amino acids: CASGGGGGEIRNSPLHF. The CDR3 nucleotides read TGTGCCAGCGGGGGAGGAGGGGGCGAAATCCGGAATTCACCCCTCCACTTT.

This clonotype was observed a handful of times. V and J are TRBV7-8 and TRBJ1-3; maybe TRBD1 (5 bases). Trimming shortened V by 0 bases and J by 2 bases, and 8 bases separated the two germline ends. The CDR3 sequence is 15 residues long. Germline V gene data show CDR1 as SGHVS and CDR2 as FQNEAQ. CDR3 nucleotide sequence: TGTGCCAGCAGCTTAGCAGCGGGGCCTGGAAACACCATATATTTT. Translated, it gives CASSLAAGPGNTIYF.

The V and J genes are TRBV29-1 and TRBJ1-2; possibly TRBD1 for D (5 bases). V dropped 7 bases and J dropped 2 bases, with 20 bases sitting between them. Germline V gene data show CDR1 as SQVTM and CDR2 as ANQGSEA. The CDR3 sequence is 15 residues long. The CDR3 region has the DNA TGCAGCGGTCGGGGGGGATCGGGATCGAACTATGGCTACACCTTC. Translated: CSGRGGSGSNYGYTF.

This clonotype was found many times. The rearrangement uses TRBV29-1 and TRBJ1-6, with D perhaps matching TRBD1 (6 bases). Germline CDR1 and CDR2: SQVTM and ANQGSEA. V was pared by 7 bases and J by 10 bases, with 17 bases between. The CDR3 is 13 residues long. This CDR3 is CSAWVGGTSPLHF. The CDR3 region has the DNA TGCAGCGCCTGGGTCGGGGGCACCTCACCCCTCCACTTT.

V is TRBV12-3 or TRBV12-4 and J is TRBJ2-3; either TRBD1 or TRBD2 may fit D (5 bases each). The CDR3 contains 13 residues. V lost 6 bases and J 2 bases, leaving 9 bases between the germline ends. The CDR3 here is CASRGDLTDTQYF. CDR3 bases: TGTGCCAGCAGAGGGGACCTCACAGATACGCAGTATTTT.

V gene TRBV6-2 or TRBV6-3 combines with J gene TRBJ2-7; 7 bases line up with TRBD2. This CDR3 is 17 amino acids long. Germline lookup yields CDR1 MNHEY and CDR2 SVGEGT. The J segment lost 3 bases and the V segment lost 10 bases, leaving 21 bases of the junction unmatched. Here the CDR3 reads CATGQSKGLGVLYEQYF. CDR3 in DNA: TGTGCCACCGGCCAATCAAAAGGACTAGGAGTACTCTACGAGCAGTACTTC.

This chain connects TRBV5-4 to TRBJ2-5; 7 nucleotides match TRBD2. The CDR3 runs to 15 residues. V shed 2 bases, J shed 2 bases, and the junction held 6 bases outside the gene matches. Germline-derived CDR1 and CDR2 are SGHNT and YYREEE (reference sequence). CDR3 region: CASSLGGGGQETQYF. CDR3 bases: TGTGCCAGCAGCTTAGGTGGCGGGGGTCAAGAGACCCAGTACTTC.

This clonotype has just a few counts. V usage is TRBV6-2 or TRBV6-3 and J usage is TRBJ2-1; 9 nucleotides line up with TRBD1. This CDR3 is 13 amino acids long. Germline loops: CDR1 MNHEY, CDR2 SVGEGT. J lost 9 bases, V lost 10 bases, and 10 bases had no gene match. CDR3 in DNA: TGTGCCAACCCCGAGACAGGGGGTCGTGAGCAGTTCTTC. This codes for CANPETGGREQFF.

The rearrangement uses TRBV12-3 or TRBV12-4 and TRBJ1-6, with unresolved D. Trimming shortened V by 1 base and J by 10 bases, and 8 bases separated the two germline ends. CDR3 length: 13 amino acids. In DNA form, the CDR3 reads TGTGCCAGCAGTTTAGAGGCTGGGTCACCCCTCCACTTT. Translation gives CASSLEAGSPLHF.

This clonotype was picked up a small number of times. For the CDR3, the DNA is TGTGCCAGCAGCGAAGGGAACACCGGGGAGCTGTTTTTT. It codes for CASSEGNTGELFF. The V and J genes are TRBV27 and TRBJ2-2; D uncertain. The CDR3 loop spans 13 amino acids. V lost 6 bases, J lost 1 base, and 6 bases lay in between. From germline, CDR1 is MNHEY and CDR2 SMNVEV (reference sequence).

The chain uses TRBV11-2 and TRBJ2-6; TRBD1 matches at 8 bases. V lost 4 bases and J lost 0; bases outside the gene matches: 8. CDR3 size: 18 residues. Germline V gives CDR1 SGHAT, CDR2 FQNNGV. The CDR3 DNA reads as TGTGCCAGCAGCTCCGCCGCGGGACAGGTCTCTGGGGCCAACGTCCTGACTTTC. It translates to CASSSAAGQVSGANVLTF.